One and the same sample provided the 23 T cell receptor beta chains below, sequenced in a study of cytomegalovirus exposure and HLA in healthy donors. A multiplex PCR was run with 60 Vbeta primers and 13 Jbeta primers. Clones were read by immunoSEQ multiplex PCR, and TCRdb kept only the in-frame ones, dropping some. Of around 130,000 clones in the sample, approximately 80% were seen once. Sequenced material: PBMCs. The source of these receptors is a woman aged 40 to 50 in good health and CMV-seropositive.

This clone came up once. A junction boundary mismatches the germline segment, possibly from a read error. J is TRBJ2-2 and V is TRBV7-7; D is uncertain. This CDR3 has 13 amino acids. CDR1 and CDR2 from the germline V gene are SSHAT and FNYEAQ (reference sequence). The CDR3 nucleotides are TGTGCTAGCAGCCGCACTAACACCGGGGAGCTGTTTTTT. As protein: CASSRTNTGELFF.

The chain recombines TRBV10-2 with TRBJ1-1, with D possibly matching TRBD1 (5 bases). V lost 2 bases and J lost 7, with 17 bases in between. Germline V lookup: CDR1 WSHSY, CDR2 SAAADI. This CDR3 has 15 amino acids. CDR3 nucleotide sequence: TGCGCCAGCAGTGAGGACCAGGGCCCAACCCGTGAAGCTTTCTTT. Encoded protein: CASSEDQGPTREAFF.

In DNA form, the CDR3 reads TGTGCCAGCAGCCAGGGGACAGGGGTGTCCGCCGGGGAGCTGTTTTTT. It translates to CASSQGTGVSAGELFF. The rearrangement joins TRBV7-3 to TRBJ2-2; 10 bases are a match to TRBD1. With 5 bases clipped from V and 6 bases from J, the junction kept 9 bases outside the gene matches. The CDR3 totals 16 residues. CDR1 is SGHTA, CDR2 FQGTGA, per germline.

The chain joins TRBV7-9 to TRBJ2-2; D might be TRBD1 (6 bases). The CDR3 runs to 15 residues. The germline CDR1 and CDR2 sequences are SEHNR and FQNEAQ (reference sequence). Trimming cost V 3 bases and J 6 bases, with 14 bases left between them. The CDR3 coding sequence is TGTGCCAGCAGCTTCAACTCTCAGGGGCCCGGGGAGCTGTTTTTT. Translating it yields CASSFNSQGPGELFF.

The gene calls are TRBV4-1 and TRBJ1-5; 9 positions match TRBD1. The CDR3 runs 14 residues. Germline V gene data show CDR1 as MGHRA and CDR2 as YSYEKL. V dropped 4 bases and J dropped 5; count of bases not matched to a gene: 3. The CDR3 region has the DNA TGCGCCAGCAGCCCCAGGGACAGGGATCAGCCCCAGCATTTT. It specifies CASSPRDRDQPQHF.

This chain links TRBV4-2 with TRBJ1-2; 7 nucleotides match TRBD1. CDR3 length: 15 amino acids. Germline V gene lookup returns CDR1 LGHNA and CDR2 YNFKEQ. Losses at the gene ends were 3 bases for V and 8 bases for J; bases not matched to a gene: 12. The CDR3: CASSQDTGVLWGYTF. CDR3 DNA sequence: TGTGCCAGCAGCCAGGATACAGGGGTTCTTTGGGGCTACACCTTC.

The gene calls are TRBV7-8 and TRBJ1-1; 7 bases fit TRBD1. V lost 5 bases to trimming and J lost 4 bases; unmatched junction nucleotides: 7. Germline V lookup: CDR1 SGHVS, CDR2 FQNEAQ. This CDR3 comprises 14 residues. The CDR3 DNA reads TGTGCCAGCAGCACGACAGGGTTAGGCACTGAAGCTTTCTTT. Translated: CASSTTGLGTEAFF.

CDR3 sequence: CASSSDRGYGYTF. The CDR3 coding sequence is TGTGCCAGCAGTTCGGACAGGGGGTATGGCTACACCTTC. The chain recombines TRBV28 with TRBJ1-2; 10 nucleotides line up with TRBD1. This CDR3 has 13 amino acids. CDR1 MDHEN and CDR2 SYDVKM come from the germline V gene. The V and J ends lost 4 bases and 5 bases, in that order; junction bases with no gene match: 1.

V usage is TRBV28 and J usage is TRBJ2-7; D gene unclear. This CDR3 is 14 amino acids long. With 4 bases removed from V and 5 bases from J, the gap between germline ends came to 15 bases. Germline CDR1 reads MDHEN; CDR2 reads SYDVKM. CDR3 DNA sequence: TGTGCCAGCAGTTCATGGCGAGGAGTCCACGAGCAGTACTTC. This translates into CASSSWRGVHEQYF. The variable domain in full, with the rest retrieved from reference TRBV28 and TRBJ2-7, is DVKVTQSSRYLVKRTGEKVFLECVQDMDHENMFWYRQDPGLGLRLIYFSYDVKMKEKGDIPEGYSVSREKKERFSLILESASTNQTSMYLCASSSWRGVHEQYFGPGTRLTVT.

In nucleotides, the CDR3 is TGTGCCAGCAGCGTAGCACAGGGGGCTGGAAACACCATATATTTT. The encoded protein is CASSVAQGAGNTIYF. The V gene is TRBV9, the J gene TRBJ1-3, with 8 bases that match TRBD1. The V and J ends lost 0 bases and 2 bases, in that order; junction bases with no gene match: 1. Per the germline V gene, CDR1 is SGDLS and CDR2 is YYNGEE. This CDR3 has 15 amino acids. Full variable domain (rest looked up from reference TRBV9 and TRBJ1-3): DSGVTQTPKHLITATGQRVTLRCSPRSGDLSVYWYQQSLDQGLQFLIQYYNGEERAKGNILERFSAQQFPDLHSELNLSSLELGDSALYFCASSVAQGAGNTIYFGEGSWLTVV.

CDR3: CASSQVGSFGEETQYF. Written as DNA, the CDR3 is TGTGCCAGCAGCCAAGTAGGGTCATTCGGGGAAGAGACCCAGTACTTC. The chain is built from TRBV4-2 and TRBJ2-5, with a weak D call TRBD2 (5 bases). Germline CDR1 is LGHNA and CDR2 is YNFKEQ. This CDR3 is built from 16 residues. The germline V and J ends were trimmed by 1 base and 3 bases, with 15 bases remaining between them.

V usage is TRBV5-6 and J usage is TRBJ2-1, with 10 bases identical to TRBD1. The CDR3 is 14 residues long. Germline V CDR1 and CDR2: SGHDT, YYEEEE. V trimming: 3 bases; J trimming: 6 bases; junction bases outside the gene matches: 3. The CDR3 bases are TGTGCCAGCAGCTCCTGGACAGGGGGCAATGAGCAGTTCTTC. Residues: CASSSWTGGNEQFF.

V gene TRBV7-3 combines with J gene TRBJ2-5; D gene ambiguous. Germline CDR1 is SGHTA and CDR2 is FQGTGA. Trimming removed 4 bases from V and 5 bases from J, with 11 bases in between. CDR3 length: 13 amino acids. The chain's CDR3 is CASSSLPEETQYF. CDR3 DNA: TGTGCCAGCAGCTCCCTCCCGGAGGAGACCCAGTACTTC.

The rearrangement uses TRBV6-5 and TRBJ2-1; possible D gene TRBD1, 5 bases. From germline, CDR1 is MNHEY and CDR2 SVGAGI. The CDR3 spans 15 residues. V was shortened by 4 bases and J by 7 bases, with 17 bases between the two germline ends. CDR3: CASSFMQGVGNEQFF. In nucleotides, the CDR3 is TGTGCCAGCAGTTTCATGCAGGGCGTGGGGAATGAGCAGTTCTTC.

The rearrangement joins TRBV18 to TRBJ1-4, with D perhaps matching TRBD1 (5 bases). V lost 2 bases, J lost 3 bases, and 7 bases lay in between. CDR1 and CDR2 (germline): KGHSH, LQKENI. This CDR3 contains 14 residues. The CDR3 DNA is TGTGCCAGCTCACCAAGGACACCTAATGAAAAACTGTTTTTT. Protein product: CASSPRTPNEKLFF. The entire variable domain, with the rest obtained from reference TRBV18 and TRBJ1-4, is as follows: NAGVMQNPRHLVRRRGQEARLRCSPMKGHSHVYWYRQLPEEGLKFMVYLQKENIIDESGMPKERFSAEFPKEGPSILRIQQVVRGDSAAYFCASSPRTPNEKLFFGSGTQLSVL.

The gene calls are TRBV11-2 and TRBJ1-1; 8 bases align to TRBD1. The V segment lost 7 bases and the J segment 1 base; nucleotides outside the gene matches: 5. Germline CDR1 and CDR2: SGHAT and FQNNGV. The CDR3 runs 14 residues. The CDR3 region is CASNRQGTNTEAFF. The CDR3 nucleotides are TGTGCCAGCAACAGACAGGGGACGAACACTGAAGCTTTCTTT.

The chain employs TRBV5-1 and TRBJ1-1; D is perhaps TRBD1 (6 bases). With 4 bases removed from V and 0 bases from J, the gap between germline ends came to 16 bases. The length of the CDR3 is 16 residues. Germline CDR1 reads SGHRS; CDR2 reads YFSETQ. This chain's CDR3 is CASSVGDTGVNTEAFF. CDR3 sequence (DNA): TGCGCCAGCAGCGTTGGGGACACCGGGGTGAACACTGAAGCTTTCTTT. The whole variable domain, filled in from reference TRBV5-1 and TRBJ1-1, reads KAGVTQTPRYLIKTRGQQVTLSCSPISGHRSVSWYQQTPGQGLQFLFEYFSETQRNKGNFPGRFSGRQFSNSRSEMNVSTLELGDSALYLCASSVGDTGVNTEAFFGQGTRLTVV.

V is TRBV29-1 and J is TRBJ2-5; 7 positions match TRBD1. V gave up 4 bases and J gave up 7 bases; unmatched junction bases: 12. In germline, CDR1 is SQVTM, CDR2 ANQGSEA. The CDR3 is made up of 14 amino acids. The CDR3 is CSVGLTGIGTTQYF. The CDR3 DNA reads TGCAGCGTTGGCCTGACAGGGATCGGTACGACCCAGTACTTC.

V is TRBV25-1 and J is TRBJ1-6; 7 nucleotides match TRBD1. J lost 7 bases, V lost 2 bases, and 8 bases had no gene match. CDR1 is MGHDK, CDR2 SYGVNS, per germline. The CDR3 contains 16 residues. As DNA, the CDR3 is TGTGCCAGCAGTGAACTGGGGACAGCGATAAATTCACCCCTCCACTTT. This sequence encodes CASSELGTAINSPLHF.

The chain is built from TRBV9 and TRBJ1-5; 10 positions match TRBD1. This CDR3 spans 15 amino acids. Germline CDR1 is SGDLS and CDR2 is YYNGEE. V was pared by 0 bases and J by 7 bases, with 4 bases of the junction left unmatched. The CDR3 DNA reads TGTGCCAGCAGCGTAGGACAGGGGGCACAGCAGCCCCAGCATTTT. This sequence encodes CASSVGQGAQQPQHF.

The chain couples TRBV7-3 to TRBJ2-7; 11 bases are shared with TRBD1. This CDR3 has 14 residues. V lost 5 bases, J lost 4 bases, and 4 bases stayed unmatched. CDR1 SGHTA and CDR2 FQGTGA come from the germline V gene. As DNA, the CDR3 is TGTGCCAGCAGCGAGGGACAGGGGGTTTACGAGCAGTACTTC. This gives the protein CASSEGQGVYEQYF. The variable domain in full, completed from reference TRBV7-3 and TRBJ2-7, reads GAGVSQTPSNKVTEKGKYVELRCDPISGHTALYWYRQSLGQGPEFLIYFQGTGAADDSGLPNDRFFAVRPEGSVSTLKIQRTERGDSAVYLCASSEGQGVYEQYFGPGTRLTVT.

The genes are TRBV11-2 and TRBJ2-3, with D tentatively TRBD1 (5 bases). Trimming left V 5 bases short and J 0 bases short, with 9 bases between. This CDR3 comprises 14 residues. Germline CDR1 SGHAT, CDR2 FQNNGV. The CDR3 here is CASSVDRSTDTQYF. The CDR3 DNA reads as TGTGCCAGCAGCGTTGACAGAAGCACAGATACGCAGTATTTT.

V gene TRBV5-1 combines with J gene TRBJ1-1; D is unresolved. With 4 bases removed from V and 4 bases from J, the gap between germline ends came to 14 bases. The length of the CDR3 is 14 residues. Germline-derived CDR1 and CDR2 are SGHRS and YFSETQ. CDR3 region: CASSPEVVGTEAFF. As DNA, the CDR3 is TGCGCCAGCAGCCCCGAGGTCGTGGGCACTGAAGCTTTCTTT.